These 6 T cell receptor beta chains were sequenced from one sample in a study of glioma-infiltrating T cells after dendritic cell vaccination. Clones were sequenced by immunoSEQ multiplex PCR, and TCRdb holds only the in-frame ones, with some missing. The sample shows over 55,000 clones, roughly 79% of them seen only once. The specimen comprised blood, sampled before dendritic cell vaccination. These receptors were obtained from a human donor with glioblastoma.

This chain links TRBV5-1 with TRBJ2-1, with TRBD1 matching over 11 bases. Germline V lookup: CDR1 SGHRS, CDR2 YFSETQ. J was trimmed by 7 bases and V by 4 bases; bases with no gene match: 4. The CDR3 is made up of 14 amino acids. In DNA, the CDR3 is TGCGCCAGCAGCGTCGGGACAGGGGGAAATGAGCAGTTCTTC. Its translation: CASSVGTGGNEQFF.

The sample holds one count of this clone. The chain combines TRBV11-3 with TRBJ2-7; 8 bases are shared with TRBD2. CDR3 length: 13 residues. Germline V lookup: CDR1 SGHNT, CDR2 YENEEA. V was clipped by 2 bases and J by 6 bases; unmatched bases: 3. CDR3 loop: CASSLNLAGEQYF. The DNA of the CDR3 is TGTGCCAGCAGCTTAAACCTAGCGGGCGAGCAGTACTTC.

Written as DNA, the CDR3 is TGTGCCAGCAGCCGCGGGGCGAGCTCCTACGAGCAGTACTTC. Residues: CASSRGASSYEQYF. The chain joins TRBV7-9 to TRBJ2-7; a possible D gene is TRBD2 (6 bases). This CDR3 spans 14 amino acids. The V end lost 5 bases, the J end lost 0 bases, and 11 bases lay between the germline ends. Germline loops: CDR1 SEHNR, CDR2 FQNEAQ (reference sequence).

The chain joins TRBV30 to TRBJ1-1; 7 nucleotides agree with TRBD1. In germline, CDR1 is GTSNPN, CDR2 SVGIG (reference sequence). V lost 4 bases, J lost 6 bases, and 5 bases stayed unmatched. This CDR3 is built from 12 residues. The CDR3 loop reads CAWTSDRAEAFF. CDR3 sequence (DNA): TGTGCCTGGACCAGTGACAGGGCTGAAGCTTTCTTT.

The rearrangement uses TRBV7-3 and TRBJ1-5; D gene ambiguous. Germline CDR1 and CDR2: SGHTA and FQGTGA. This CDR3 contains 17 residues. V gave up 3 bases and J gave up 3 bases, with 18 bases separating them. The CDR3 region has the DNA TGTGCCAGCAGCTTTCTTTGTAGGAGACCATTCAATCAGCCCCAGCATTTT. Encoded protein: CASSFLCRRPFNQPQHF.

V gene TRBV5-1 combines with J gene TRBJ2-2, with a tentative D call TRBD2 (7 bases). Trimming stripped 0 bases from V and 2 bases from J, with 14 bases between. The CDR3 loop spans 17 amino acids. CDR1 and CDR2 from the germline V gene are SGHRS and YFSETQ. The CDR3 bases are TGCGCCAGCAGCTTGGCCAGGGGAGGGTCCAACACCGGGGAGCTGTTTTTT. It encodes CASSLARGGSNTGELFF.